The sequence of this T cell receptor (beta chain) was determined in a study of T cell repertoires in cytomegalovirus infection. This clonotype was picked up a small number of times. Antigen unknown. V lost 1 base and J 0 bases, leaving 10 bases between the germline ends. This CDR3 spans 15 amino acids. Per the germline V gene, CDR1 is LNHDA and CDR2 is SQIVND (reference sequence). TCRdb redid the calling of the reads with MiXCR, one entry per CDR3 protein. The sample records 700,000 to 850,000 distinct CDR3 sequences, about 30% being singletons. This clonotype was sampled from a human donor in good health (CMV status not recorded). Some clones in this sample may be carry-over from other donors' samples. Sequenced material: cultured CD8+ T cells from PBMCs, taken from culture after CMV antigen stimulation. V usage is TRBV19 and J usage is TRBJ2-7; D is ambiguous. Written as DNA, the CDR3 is TGTGCCAGTAGTATAGGAACCCACAGCTCCTACGAGCAGTACTTC. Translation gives CASSIGTHSSYEQYF.